The 29 T cell receptor beta chains reported below all come from one sample, sequenced in a study of neurological immune-mediated disorders. Documented time point: longitudinal time-point 1 (baseline). Via MiXCR, TCRdb re-called the 5' RACE reads, giving one row per CDR3 protein. The sample has around 71,000 distinct CDR3 sequences, about an eighth seen once. The sample taken for sequencing was PBMCs. All receptors derive from a female donor with HTLV-1-associated myelopathy (HAM/TSP).

This clonotype was recorded at least ten times. The chain has TRBV12-3 or TRBV12-4 and TRBJ1-1; D gene uncertain. V lost 2 bases, J lost 9 bases, and 13 bases lay in between. This CDR3 spans 13 amino acids. CDR3 bases: TGTGCCAGCAGTTTATCCGCGGGGAGGAAAGCTTTCTTT. As protein: CASSLSAGRKAFF.

In this sample, this clonotype turned up many times. The DNA for the CDR3 is TGCGCCAGCAGCCCCGAACTAGCGGTTAGCACAGATACGCAGTATTTT. Translation: CASSPELAVSTDTQYF. The V gene is TRBV5-1, the J gene TRBJ2-3; the match to TRBD2 covers 8 bases. Trimming at V came to 4 bases and at J to 0 bases, leaving 7 bases not matched to a gene. The CDR3 loop spans 16 amino acids. Germline CDR1 reads SGHRS; CDR2 reads YFSETQ.

The V call is TRBV6-5, the J call TRBJ1-1; D is unclear. Trimming pared 4 bases from V and 6 bases from J, leaving 12 bases between. Looked up from germline, CDR1 is MNHEY and CDR2 is SVGAGI. This CDR3 is built from 13 residues. The CDR3 here is CASSLGQVSEAFF. The CDR3 DNA reads TGTGCCAGCAGTTTGGGCCAGGTTTCTGAAGCTTTCTTT.

This clonotype was recorded many times. J is TRBJ1-1 and V is TRBV5-1, with 7 bases lining up with TRBD1. The CDR3 has 14 amino acids. Germline CDR1 reads SGHRS; CDR2 reads YFSETQ. V lost 7 bases and J lost 0; bases outside the gene matches: 6. CDR3 sequence: CASVSTGLNTEAFF. The CDR3, as DNA: TGCGCCAGCGTGTCGACAGGGTTGAACACTGAAGCTTTCTTT.

About this clonotype: The germline gene is not matched at one end of the junction; a read error may be the cause. The chain has TRBV7-9 and TRBJ2-2, with 9 bases lining up with TRBD1. Germline CDR1 is SEHNR and CDR2 is FQNEAQ (reference sequence). The CDR3 has 15 residues. The CDR3 coding sequence is TGTGCCAGCAGCTTTGGGGACAGGGACACGGGGGAGCTGTTTTTT. It codes for CASSFGDRDTGELFF.

To note about this clonotype: A read error may produce the germline difference seen at one junction end. V gene TRBV5-1 combines with J gene TRBJ1-1; D gene ambiguous. This CDR3 comprises 14 residues. The germline gives CDR1 SGHRS, CDR2 YFSETQ. CDR3 DNA sequence: TGCGCCAGCAGCTTGGGCAGCAGGAACACTGGAGCTTTCTTT. Protein: CASSLGSRNTGAFF.

This clonotype has ten or more counts. V gene TRBV6-5 combines with J gene TRBJ1-2; D gene ambiguous. Per the germline V gene, CDR1 is MNHEY and CDR2 is SVGAGI. V gave up 0 bases and J gave up 7 bases, with 15 bases separating them. The CDR3 extends over 15 amino acids. CDR3 sequence: CASSYSGLTRGGYTF. The DNA of the CDR3 is TGTGCCAGCAGTTACTCTGGCCTCACAAGAGGTGGCTACACCTTC.

V usage is TRBV14 and J usage is TRBJ1-2; D gene ambiguous. CDR1 SGHDN and CDR2 FVKESK come from the germline V gene. Between the trimmed V and J ends, which lost 2 bases and 7 bases, there was a span of 11 bases. The CDR3 covers 13 residues. Here the CDR3 DNA reads TGTGCCAGCAGCCAAACCGGGATACTTGGCTACACCTTC. Its protein product is CASSQTGILGYTF. Full variable domain (rest looked up from reference TRBV14 and TRBJ1-2): EAGVTQFPSHSVIEKGQTVTLRCDPISGHDNLYWYRRVMGKEIKFLLHFVKESKQDESGMPNNRFLAERTGGTYSTLKVQPAELEDSGVYFCASSQTGILGYTFGSGTRLTVV.

The chain joins TRBV5-6 to TRBJ2-2; TRBD1 matches 8 bases. This CDR3 region has 15 residues. Trimming removed 3 bases from V and 4 bases from J; junction bases left unmatched: 5. The germline V gene has CDR1 SGHDT and CDR2 YYEEEE. The CDR3 sequence is CASSWVDRATGELFF. CDR3 nucleotide sequence: TGTGCCAGCAGCTGGGTGGACAGGGCCACCGGGGAGCTGTTTTTT.

This clonotype was detected many times. V is TRBV5-1 and J is TRBJ2-3; D is uncertain. Germline V CDR1 and CDR2: SGHRS, YFSETQ. V was cut by 0 bases and J by 4 bases, with 6 bases left in between. The CDR3 length is 13 residues. This CDR3 is CASSLEVADTQYF. CDR3 in DNA: TGCGCCAGCAGCTTGGAAGTGGCAGATACGCAGTATTTT.

This chain links TRBV5-6 with TRBJ2-3; tentative D call: TRBD1 (6 bases). From germline, CDR1 is SGHDT and CDR2 YYEEEE. This CDR3 spans 14 amino acids. Trimming cost V 3 bases and J 4 bases, with 12 bases left between them. The CDR3 nucleotides are TGTGCCAGCAGCTACGACAGGTACGCAGATACGCAGTATTTT. It is translated as CASSYDRYADTQYF.

This clonotype was observed at least ten times. V gene TRBV5-1 combines with J gene TRBJ2-3; D gene ambiguous. Trimming cost V 2 bases and J 4 bases, with 11 bases left between them. Germline V gene lookup returns CDR1 SGHRS and CDR2 YFSETQ. CDR3 length: 14 amino acids. This CDR3 is CASSLGGYSDTQYF. Written as DNA, the CDR3 is TGCGCCAGCAGCTTAGGCGGTTATTCAGATACGCAGTATTTT.

At least ten counts were recorded for this clonotype. The chain is built from TRBV20-1 and TRBJ2-7, with D unresolved. Trimming cost V 3 bases and J 5 bases, with 14 bases left between them. The germline gives CDR1 DFQATT, CDR2 SNEGSKA (reference sequence). This CDR3 has 13 residues. CDR3 coding DNA: TGCAGTGCTAGCTCCACCTTTCTCGACGAGCAGTACTTC. This encodes CSASSTFLDEQYF.

This clonotype has a handful of counts. The genes are TRBV12-3 or TRBV12-4 and TRBJ2-3, with D perhaps matching TRBD1 (5 bases). V dropped 6 bases and J dropped 0 bases, with 22 bases sitting between them. The CDR3 is 18 amino acids. The CDR3 DNA sequence: TGTGCCAGCAGCTCTCGACCAGCAGGGCCCCGTAGCACAGATACGCAGTATTTT. As protein: CASSSRPAGPRSTDTQYF.

This clonotype has just a few counts. The chain is built from TRBV19 and TRBJ1-5; D gene uncertain. CDR3 length: 13 residues. V was shortened by 3 bases and J by 4 bases, with 7 bases between the two germline ends. CDR1 LNHDA and CDR2 SQIVND come from the germline V gene (reference sequence). Here the CDR3 DNA reads TGTGCCAGTAGTATTTGGGGTAATCAGCCCCAGCATTTT. It encodes CASSIWGNQPQHF.

This chain uses TRBV3-1 with TRBJ2-6; D is uncertain. With 1 base removed from V and 3 bases from J, the gap between germline ends came to 1 base. Germline CDR1 LGHDT, CDR2 YNNKEL (reference sequence). The CDR3 spans 13 residues. DNA for the CDR3: TGTGCCAGCAGCCAAGGTGGGGCCAACGTCCTGACTTTC. Translating gives CASSQGGANVLTF.

In its sample, this clonotype was seen a few times. J is TRBJ1-1 and V is TRBV19; TRBD1 matches 7 bases. The CDR3 consists of 13 residues. The germline V gene has CDR1 LNHDA and CDR2 SQIVND (reference sequence). V lost 3 bases and J lost 3; bases outside the gene matches: 1. The DNA for the CDR3 is TGTGCCAGTAGTATCGACAGGGACACTGAAGCTTTCTTT. Translating it yields CASSIDRDTEAFF.

This clonotype was counted many times. This rearrangement joins TRBV5-1 to TRBJ1-2, with D perhaps matching TRBD1 (5 bases). V was cut by 1 base and J by 4 bases, with 14 bases left in between. This CDR3 is built from 15 residues. Germline CDR1 SGHRS, CDR2 YFSETQ. The CDR3 DNA reads as TGCGCCAGCAGCTTGCTGCTGCCCGGGGGCTATGGCTACACCTTC. This gives the protein CASSLLLPGGYGYTF.

In its sample, this clonotype was seen many times. The chain recombines TRBV5-1 with TRBJ2-7, with D possibly matching TRBD1 (5 bases). This CDR3 has 15 amino acids. The ends were cut back, 4 bases at V and 0 bases at J, with 14 bases in the middle. The V gene's germline CDR1 is SGHRS and CDR2 YFSETQ. CDR3 sequence: CASSPRQMSSYEQYF. CDR3 DNA sequence: TGCGCCAGCAGCCCTAGACAGATGAGCTCCTACGAGCAGTACTTC.

This clonotype has at least ten counts. The rearrangement uses TRBV7-2 and TRBJ2-7; perhaps D is TRBD1 or TRBD2 (5 bases each). CDR3 length: 15 residues. Germline assignment: CDR1 SGHTA and CDR2 FQGNSA. The V end lost 4 bases, the J end lost 2 bases, and 15 bases lay between the germline ends. CDR3 residues: CASSSTGTATYEQYF. The CDR3 DNA sequence: TGTGCCAGCAGCTCGACCGGGACGGCGACCTACGAGCAGTACTTC.

This clonotype showed up many times. The chain combines TRBV28 with TRBJ2-7; D unclear. The germline V gene encodes CDR1 MDHEN and CDR2 SYDVKM. The CDR3 length is 15 residues. V lost 5 bases, J lost 5 bases, and 19 bases lay in between. CDR3 region: CASSPFGTAVNEQYF. Here the CDR3 DNA reads TGTGCCAGCAGTCCGTTCGGAACGGCGGTCAACGAGCAGTACTTC.

This clonotype showed up many times. The V call is TRBV28, the J call TRBJ2-2; 14 bases match TRBD2. The V gene end was trimmed by 7 bases and the J gene end by 2 bases; junction bases not matched to a gene: 6. This CDR3 has 17 amino acids. CDR1 is MDHEN, CDR2 SYDVKM, per germline. The CDR3 coding sequence is TGTGCCAGCAATCCGGGACTAGCGGGGGCAAACACCGGGGAGCTGTTTTTT. Protein product: CASNPGLAGANTGELFF.

V and J are TRBV5-1 and TRBJ1-5; 11 bases are a match to TRBD1. After removal of 7 bases from V and 9 bases from J, the junction contained 9 bases not matched to a gene. The V gene's germline CDR1 is SGHRS and CDR2 YFSETQ. This CDR3 comprises 14 residues. The CDR3, as DNA: TGCGCCAGCTTGGAGGGACAGGGGGATGTGCCCCAGCATTTT. As protein: CASLEGQGDVPQHF.

The V and J genes are TRBV28 and TRBJ1-1, with D possibly matching TRBD1 (5 bases). CDR1 MDHEN and CDR2 SYDVKM come from the germline V gene. The V and J ends lost 2 bases and 3 bases respectively, with 10 bases between them. The CDR3 sequence is 14 residues long. In DNA, the CDR3 is TGTGCCAGCAGTTTAGCGGGACCCCACACTGAAGCTTTCTTT. The encoded protein is CASSLAGPHTEAFF. The complete variable domain, with remaining parts taken from reference TRBV28 and TRBJ1-1, reads DVKVTQSSRYLVKRTGEKVFLECVQDMDHENMFWYRQDPGLGLRLIYFSYDVKMKEKGDIPEGYSVSREKKERFSLILESASTNQTSMYLCASSLAGPHTEAFFGQGTRLTVV.

About this clonotype itself: One end of the junction does not line up with germline, which may come from a read error. The chain recombines TRBV12-3 or TRBV12-4 with TRBJ2-1; a possible D gene is TRBD1 (5 bases). This CDR3 spans 14 amino acids. The CDR3 is CASILGDSYNEQFF. CDR3 DNA: TGTGCCAGCATTTTAGGGGATTCCTACAATGAGCAGTTCTTC.

This clonotype turned up a few times. V is TRBV19 and J is TRBJ2-2; 9 bases are a match to TRBD1. Germline V gene lookup returns CDR1 LNHDA and CDR2 SQIVND (reference sequence). This CDR3 is 17 amino acids long. The V gene end was trimmed by 3 bases and the J gene end by 2 bases; junction bases not matched to a gene: 7. CDR3 sequence: CASSILGQGRNTGELFF. CDR3 bases: TGTGCCAGTAGTATCCTCGGACAGGGGCGAAACACCGGGGAGCTGTTTTTT.

This chain's CDR3 is CATSDNQGPGANVLTF. The CDR3 nucleotides are TGTGCCACCAGTGACAATCAGGGGCCCGGGGCCAACGTCCTGACTTTC. The rearrangement links TRBV24-1 to TRBJ2-6, with a weak D call TRBD1 (6 bases). V lost 4 bases, J lost 4 bases, and 13 bases lay in between. CDR3 length: 16 amino acids. Looked up from germline, CDR1 is KGHDR and CDR2 is SFDVKD.

This rearrangement joins TRBV20-1 to TRBJ2-7; 7 bases are shared with TRBD1. Trimming cost V 3 bases and J 6 bases; bases outside gene matches: 14. The germline V gene has CDR1 DFQATT and CDR2 SNEGSKA (reference sequence). CDR3 length: 15 amino acids. CDR3 nucleotides: TGCAGTGCTAGGAGTTTGCGGGCAAACAGGGGCGAGCAGTACTTC. This encodes CSARSLRANRGEQYF.

This clonotype has at least ten counts. The V call is TRBV10-2, the J call TRBJ2-1, with unresolved D. This CDR3 has 14 amino acids. V was pared by 6 bases and J by 6 bases, with 15 bases between. Germline CDR1 reads WSHSY; CDR2 reads SAAADI. The CDR3 coding sequence is TGCGCCAGCAGCAGCAATACGCGTTTCAATGAGCAGTTCTTC. Translating gives CASSSNTRFNEQFF.